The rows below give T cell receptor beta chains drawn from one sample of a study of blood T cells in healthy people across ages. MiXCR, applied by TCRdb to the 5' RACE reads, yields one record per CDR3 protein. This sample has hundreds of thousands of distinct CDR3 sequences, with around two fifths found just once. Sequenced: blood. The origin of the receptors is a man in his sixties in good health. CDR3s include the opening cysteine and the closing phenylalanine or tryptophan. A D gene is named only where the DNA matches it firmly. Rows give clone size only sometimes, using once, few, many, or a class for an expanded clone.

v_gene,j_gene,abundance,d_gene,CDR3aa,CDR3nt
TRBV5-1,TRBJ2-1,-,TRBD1,CASSLPTGTVGNEQFF,TGCGCCAGCAGCCTCCCGACAGGGACCGTGGGGAATGAGCAGTTCTTC
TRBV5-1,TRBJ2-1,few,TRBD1,CASSIDRVGDEQFF,TGCGCCAGCAGCATCGACAGGGTTGGGGATGAGCAGTTCTTC
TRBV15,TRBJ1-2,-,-,CATRNRDYSYTF,TGTGCCACCAGGAACAGGGACTATAGCTACACCTTC
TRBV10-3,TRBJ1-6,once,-,CAIGASSNSPLHF,TGTGCCATCGGGGCCAGCTCTAATTCACCCCTCCACTTT
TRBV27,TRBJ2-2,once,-,CASSKTGRGLGGELFF,TGTGCCAGCAGCAAAACGGGGCGTGGGTTGGGCGGGGAGCTGTTTTTT
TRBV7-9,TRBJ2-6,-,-,CASSSVSGANVLTF,TGCGCCAGCAGCTCCGTGAGTGGGGCCAACGTCCTGACTTTC
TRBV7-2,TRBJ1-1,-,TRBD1,CASSLGRQGWTEAFF,TGTGCCAGCAGCTTAGGCCGACAGGGGTGGACTGAAGCTTTCTTT
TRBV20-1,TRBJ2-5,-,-,CSARDLQGQETQYF,TGCAGTGCTAGAGACTTACAGGGACAAGAGACCCAGTACTTC
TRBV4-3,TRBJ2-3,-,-,CASSASGGGTADTQYF,TGCGCCAGCAGCGCATCGGGGGGCGGGACGGCAGATACGCAGTATTTT
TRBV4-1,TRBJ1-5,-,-,CASSQDHRQPQHF,TGCGCCAGCAGCCAAGACCATCGGCAGCCCCAGCATTTT
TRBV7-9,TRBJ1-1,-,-,CASNYMNTEAFF,TGTGCCAGCAACTACATGAACACTGAAGCTTTCTTT
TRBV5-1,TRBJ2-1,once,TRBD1,CASSLEQGALNEQFF,TGCGCCAGCAGCTTGGAACAGGGGGCGCTAAATGAGCAGTTCTTC
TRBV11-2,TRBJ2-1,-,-,CASSLGATWGHEQFF,TGTGCCAGCAGTCTCGGGGCTACATGGGGCCATGAGCAGTTCTTC
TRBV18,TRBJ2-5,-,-,CASSPITSSETQYF,TGTGCCAGCTCACCTATCACTAGTTCAGAGACCCAGTACTTC
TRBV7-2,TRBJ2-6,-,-,CASSLRNSGANVLTF,TGTGCCAGCAGCTTACGAAACTCTGGGGCCAACGTCCTGACTTTC
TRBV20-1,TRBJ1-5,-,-,CSARDQNSNQPQHF,TGCAGTGCTAGAGATCAAAATAGCAATCAGCCCCAGCATTTT
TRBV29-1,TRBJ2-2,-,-,CSVEVRPGELFF,TGCAGCGTTGAAGTCAGGCCCGGGGAGCTGTTTTTT
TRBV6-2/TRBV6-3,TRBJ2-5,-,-,CASSYHPGQYF,TGTGCCAGCAGTTACCATCCCGGGCAGTACTTC
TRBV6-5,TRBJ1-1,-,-,CASSRTRSRTEAFF,TGTGCCAGCAGTCGGACTCGGAGTAGAACTGAAGCTTTCTTT
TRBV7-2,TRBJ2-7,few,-,CASSRDPGYEQYF,TGTGCCAGCAGCCGGGACCCCGGCTACGAGCAGTACTTC
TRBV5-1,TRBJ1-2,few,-,CASSLGVSFDYGYTF,TGCGCCAGCAGCTTGGGTGTCAGTTTCGACTATGGCTACACCTTC
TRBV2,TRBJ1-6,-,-,CASSPFRNNSPLHF,TGTGCCAGCAGCCCGTTCAGAAATAATTCACCCCTCCACTTT
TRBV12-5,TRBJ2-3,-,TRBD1,CASGYDREGDTQYF,TGTGCTAGTGGTTATGACAGGGAAGGAGATACGCAGTATTTT
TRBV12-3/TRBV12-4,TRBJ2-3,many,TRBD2,CASRASGPQDTQYF,TGTGCCAGCAGGGCTAGCGGACCACAAGATACGCAGTATTTT
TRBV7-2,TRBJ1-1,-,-,CASSLDSRWPEAFF,TGTGCCAGCAGCTTAGATTCTAGGTGGCCTGAAGCTTTCTTT
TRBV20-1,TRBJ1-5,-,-,CSAPGQINRNQPQHF,TGCAGTGCTCCAGGACAAATCAACCGCAATCAGCCCCAGCATTTT
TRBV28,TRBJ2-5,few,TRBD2,CASSLATSGGLKTQYF,TGTGCCAGCAGTTTGGCAACTAGCGGGGGCTTGAAGACCCAGTACTTC
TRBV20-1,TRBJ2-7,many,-,CSAKGSSYEQYF,TGCAGTGCTAAAGGTAGCTCCTACGAGCAGTACTTC
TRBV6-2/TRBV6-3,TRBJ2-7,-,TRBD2,CASNGLAGDSLSYEQYF,TGTGCCAGCAACGGACTAGCGGGGGACAGCCTCTCCTACGAGCAGTACTTC
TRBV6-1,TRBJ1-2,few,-,CASSTAEETRYTF,TGTGCCAGCAGTACCGCCGAGGAGACGCGCTACACCTTC
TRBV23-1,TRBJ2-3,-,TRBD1,CASSQGDRDSTDTQYF,TGCGCCAGCAGTCAAGGGGACAGGGATAGCACAGATACGCAGTATTTT
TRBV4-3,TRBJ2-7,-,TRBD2,CAISLKTGGYEQYF,TGCGCCATCAGCCTCAAAACGGGGGGCTACGAGCAGTACTTC
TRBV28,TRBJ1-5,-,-,CASSPAPGKNQPQHF,TGTGCCAGCAGCCCTGCACCGGGGAAGAATCAGCCCCAGCATTTT
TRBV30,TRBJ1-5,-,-,CAWTPGVGDQPQHF,TGTGCCTGGACCCCTGGCGTCGGGGATCAGCCCCAGCATTTT
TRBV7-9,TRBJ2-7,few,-,CASRGLAEQYF,TGTGCCAGCCGCGGACTGGCCGAGCAGTACTTC
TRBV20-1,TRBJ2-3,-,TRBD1,CSARPQGDRGTDTQYF,TGCAGTGCTAGACCCCAAGGGGACAGGGGAACAGATACGCAGTATTTT
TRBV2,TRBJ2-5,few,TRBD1,CASSHRDSPLKTQYF,TGTGCCAGCAGTCATCGGGACAGTCCCCTGAAGACCCAGTACTTC
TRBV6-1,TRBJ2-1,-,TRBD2,CASGVAGVYNEQFF,TGTGCCAGTGGGGTAGCGGGGGTTTACAATGAGCAGTTCTTC
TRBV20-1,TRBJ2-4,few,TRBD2,CSATTEGTSGFQYF,TGCAGTGCTACCACGGAGGGGACTAGCGGGTTTCAGTACTTC
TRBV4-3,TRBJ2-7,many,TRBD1,CASSPGGQGASYEQYF,TGCGCCAGCAGCCCAGGCGGACAGGGGGCATCCTACGAGCAGTACTTC
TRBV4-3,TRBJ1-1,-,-,CASSPTRQMNTEAFF,TGCGCCAGCAGCCCGACACGACAAATGAACACTGAAGCTTTCTTT
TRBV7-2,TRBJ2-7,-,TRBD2,CASSLAGGTSGGSSYEQYF,TGTGCCAGCAGCTTAGCGGGGGGAACTAGCGGGGGGTCCTCCTACGAGCAGTACTTC
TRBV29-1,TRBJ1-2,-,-,CSAPPGDSNYGYTF,TGCAGCGCTCCACCGGGGGACTCTAACTATGGCTACACCTTC
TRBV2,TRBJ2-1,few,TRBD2,CASRVAGGWNEQFF,TGTGCCAGCAGAGTAGCGGGGGGTTGGAATGAGCAGTTCTTC
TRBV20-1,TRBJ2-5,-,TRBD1,CSARAGQGFQQYF,TGCAGTGCTAGAGCGGGACAGGGGTTTCAGCAGTACTTC
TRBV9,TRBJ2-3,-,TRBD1,CASSVGQGRADTQYF,TGTGCCAGCAGCGTCGGACAGGGGAGGGCAGATACGCAGTATTTT
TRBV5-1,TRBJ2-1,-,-,CASSLDRGGAHEQFF,TGCGCCAGCAGCTTGGACCGGGGAGGAGCCCACGAGCAGTTCTTC
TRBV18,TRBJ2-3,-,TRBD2,CASSPQTSGSTDTQYF,TGTGCCAGCTCACCACAGACTAGCGGGAGCACAGATACGCAGTATTTT
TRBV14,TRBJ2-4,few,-,CASSPLNNEQYF,TGTGCCAGCAGCCCCCTTAACAATGAGCAGTACTTC
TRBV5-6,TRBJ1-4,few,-,CASSLDIATNEKLFF,TGTGCCAGCAGCTTGGACATAGCAACTAATGAAAAACTGTTTTTT
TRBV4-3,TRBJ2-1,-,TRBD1,CASSQSTTGVGNEQFF,TGCGCCAGCAGCCAATCAACTACAGGGGTGGGCAATGAGCAGTTCTTC
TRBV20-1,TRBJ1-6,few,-,CSARVGIRVGSPLHF,TGCAGTGCTAGAGTTGGTATCAGGGTTGGTTCACCCCTCCACTTT
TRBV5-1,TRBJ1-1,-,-,CASSVATANTEAFF,TGCGCCAGCAGCGTGGCCACAGCGAACACTGAAGCTTTCTTT
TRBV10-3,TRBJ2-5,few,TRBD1,CAISGDRGETQYF,TGTGCCATCAGTGGGGACAGGGGAGAGACCCAGTACTTC
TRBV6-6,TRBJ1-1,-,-,CASSYIGPEAFF,TGTGCCAGCAGTTATATAGGACCTGAAGCTTTCTTT
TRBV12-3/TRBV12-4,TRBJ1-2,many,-,CASSWSRGAGGYTF,TGTGCCAGCAGTTGGTCTCGCGGGGCAGGTGGCTACACCTTC
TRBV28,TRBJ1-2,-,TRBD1,CASSYWGSGQGYYGYTF,TGTGCCAGCAGCTATTGGGGCTCGGGACAGGGGTACTATGGCTACACCTTC